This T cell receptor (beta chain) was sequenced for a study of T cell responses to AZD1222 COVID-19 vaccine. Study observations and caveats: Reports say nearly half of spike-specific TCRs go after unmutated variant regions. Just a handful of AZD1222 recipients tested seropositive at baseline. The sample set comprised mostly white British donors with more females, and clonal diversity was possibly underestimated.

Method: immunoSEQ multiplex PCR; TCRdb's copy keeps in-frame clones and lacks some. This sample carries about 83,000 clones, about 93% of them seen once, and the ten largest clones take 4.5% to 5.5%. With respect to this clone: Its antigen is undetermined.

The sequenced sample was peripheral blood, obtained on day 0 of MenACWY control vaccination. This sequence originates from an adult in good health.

The CDR3 is CASSSQGAVSAQYF. The CDR3 coding sequence is TGTGCCAGCAGCTCCCAGGGGGCCGTCTCGGCCCAGTACTTC. V usage is TRBV11-2 and J usage is TRBJ2-5; TRBD1 agrees at 8 bases. V dropped 4 bases and J dropped 9; count of bases not matched to a gene: 10. This CDR3 has 14 amino acids. In germline, CDR1 is SGHAT, CDR2 FQNNGV.